What follows are 13 T cell receptor beta chains derived from one specimen sequenced in a study of CXCR3-negative and CXCR3-positive naive CD8 T cells. With UMI labels, 5' RACE was used to prepare the TRB cDNA libraries. From its re-call of the 5' RACE reads, TCRdb lists each CDR3 protein once, without DNA. The sample is made up of about 40,000 distinct CDR3 sequences, and the top ten hold 6.5% to 8.5% of it. Sequencing was done on a sample of memory CD8+ T cells from blood. These receptors all come from a human donor in good health. Some clones in this sample may be carry-over from other donors' samples.

This chain links TRBV4-3 with TRBJ2-5. From germline, CDR1 is LGHNA and CDR2 YSLEER. This CDR3 comprises 15 residues. The CDR3 loop reads CASSQDIGQEETQYF.

The chain has TRBV29-1 and TRBJ2-1; TCRdb indicates TRBD2, and absent DNA this call remains unverified. This CDR3 contains 17 residues. Germline V gene sequence: CDR1 SQVTM, CDR2 ANQGSEA. CDR3 region: CSVGPAGEPRPYNEQFF.

The J gene is TRBJ1-2, the V gene TRBV6-5. The CDR3 is 13 residues long. The germline gives CDR1 MNHEY, CDR2 SVGAGI. The CDR3 spells CASSYPAGYGYTF.

The chain recombines TRBV7-8 with TRBJ2-7; TCRdb's assignment of TRBD2 cannot be checked, as there is no DNA. The CDR3 has 16 amino acids. Germline V gene lookup returns CDR1 SGHVS and CDR2 FQNEAQ. CDR3 amino acids: CASSLVLAGGLYEQYF.

This chain connects TRBV4-3 to TRBJ1-4; the D call of TRBD1 rests on TCRdb alone, since no DNA is present to check it. The V gene's germline CDR1 is LGHNA and CDR2 YSLEER. The CDR3 contains 16 residues. CDR3 sequence reads: CASSQDPGTAYEKLFF.

The CDR3 here is CASSLAGTETQYF. V usage is TRBV7-9 and J usage is TRBJ2-5; TCRdb designates TRBD1, a call that cannot be tested without DNA. Germline CDR1 SEHNR, CDR2 FQNEAQ (reference sequence). The CDR3 sequence is 13 residues long. Together with reference TRBV7-9 and TRBJ2-5, the CDR3 gives the full variable domain: DTGVSQNPRHKITKRGQNVTFRCDPISEHNRLYWYRQTLGQGPEFLTYFQNEAQLEKSRLLSDRFSAERPKGSFSTLEIQRTEQGDSAMYLCASSLAGTETQYFGPGTRLLVL.

The genes are TRBV27 and TRBJ2-1. This CDR3 is 12 amino acids long. The germline V gene encodes CDR1 MNHEY and CDR2 SMNVEV (reference sequence). CDR3 loop: CASSSPTDEQFF.

The chain has TRBV29-1 and TRBJ1-2. The CDR3 extends over 12 amino acids. Germline V gene data show CDR1 as SQVTM and CDR2 as ANQGSEA. The CDR3 region is CSVEGNAYGYTF.

The chain links TRBV29-1 to TRBJ2-3; the TCRdb call, TRBD1, lacks DNA for checking. This CDR3 comprises 15 residues. CDR1 and CDR2 (germline): SQVTM, ANQGSEA. The CDR3 loop is CSVEESQGYTDTQYF.

This chain links TRBV6-2 or TRBV6-3 with TRBJ2-2; without DNA, the TCRdb call of TRBD2 cannot be checked. Germline V gene data show CDR1 as MNHEY and CDR2 as SVGEGT. The CDR3 spans 16 residues. CDR3 sequence: CASSPLGFQNTGELFF.

The rearrangement links TRBV5-1 to TRBJ1-1. Germline CDR1 is SGHRS and CDR2 is YFSETQ. The CDR3 length is 13 residues. This chain's CDR3 is CASSLDMNTEAFF.

This chain uses TRBV20-1 with TRBJ2-4; TCRdb's D call of TRBD1 is untestable without DNA. Germline CDR1 DFQATT, CDR2 SNEGSKA (reference sequence). The CDR3 has 16 amino acids. The CDR3 is CSADPPPGAGWDIQYF.

The V and J genes are TRBV29-1 and TRBJ1-5; TCRdb calls TRBD1, which cannot be checked without DNA. Germline CDR1 reads SQVTM; CDR2 reads ANQGSEA. This CDR3 has 14 amino acids. CDR3 region: CSVALSTESQPQHF. Supplemented by reference TRBV29-1 and TRBJ1-5, the full variable domain reads SAVISQKPSRDICQRGTSLTIQCQVDSQVTMMFWYRQQPGQSLTLIATANQGSEATYESGFVIDKFPISRPNLTFSTLTVSNMSPEDSSIYLCSVALSTESQPQHFGDGTRLSIL.